What follows describes a single TCR beta chain. Its matching antigen is unknown. The trim removed 0 bases at V and 5 bases at J, leaving 8 bases unmatched. Germline-derived CDR1 and CDR2 are GTSNPN and SVGIG (reference sequence). The CDR3 is made up of 15 amino acids. The sample comes from a study of cytomegalovirus exposure and HLA in healthy donors. The PCR employed 60 Vbeta primers together with 13 Jbeta primers. Data came from immunoSEQ multiplex PCR; TCRdb stores just in-frame clones and leaves some out. The repertoire includes around 200,000 clones, 77% of them detected once, and roughly 3.5% sits in the top ten. Study results and limitations: Reportedly, cytomegalovirus status was diagnosed with high sensitivity and specificity. Previous analysis showed most TCR beta V segments were productive about 87% or about 30% of the time.

The chain links TRBV30 to TRBJ2-5, with TRBD1 identical over 8 bases. The TCR comes from a woman aged 60 to 75 in good health and CMV-seropositive. The sample taken for sequencing was PBMCs. CDR3 amino acids: CAWSVQPGGLETQYF. The CDR3 nucleotides read TGTGCCTGGAGTGTACAACCAGGGGGCCTGGAGACCCAGTACTTC.